This T cell receptor (beta chain) is drawn from a study of T cell responses to AZD1222 COVID-19 vaccine. TCRdb's table, derived via immunoSEQ multiplex PCR, lists solely in-frame clones and lacks some. The sample yields about 120,000 clones, around nine tenths seen once. As for this clone: Antigen specificity is unknown. Compared with germline, one end of the junction differs, possibly owing to a read error.

Study-level points and caveats: Unmutated variant regions are reportedly targeted by nearly half of spike-specific TCRs.

Germline lookup yields CDR1 SGHTA and CDR2 FQGNSA. CDR3 length: 15 amino acids. The sequencing used peripheral blood, collected 28 days after the second AZD1222 dose. This sequence joins TRBV7-2 and TRBJ1-3; 9 nucleotides align to TRBD1. The receptor was derived from an adult who received the AZD1222 COVID-19 vaccine. The CDR3 DNA follows: TGTGCCAGCAGCTTAACAGGGGGCGCTGGACACACCATATATTTT. This sequence encodes CASSLTGGAGHTIYF.